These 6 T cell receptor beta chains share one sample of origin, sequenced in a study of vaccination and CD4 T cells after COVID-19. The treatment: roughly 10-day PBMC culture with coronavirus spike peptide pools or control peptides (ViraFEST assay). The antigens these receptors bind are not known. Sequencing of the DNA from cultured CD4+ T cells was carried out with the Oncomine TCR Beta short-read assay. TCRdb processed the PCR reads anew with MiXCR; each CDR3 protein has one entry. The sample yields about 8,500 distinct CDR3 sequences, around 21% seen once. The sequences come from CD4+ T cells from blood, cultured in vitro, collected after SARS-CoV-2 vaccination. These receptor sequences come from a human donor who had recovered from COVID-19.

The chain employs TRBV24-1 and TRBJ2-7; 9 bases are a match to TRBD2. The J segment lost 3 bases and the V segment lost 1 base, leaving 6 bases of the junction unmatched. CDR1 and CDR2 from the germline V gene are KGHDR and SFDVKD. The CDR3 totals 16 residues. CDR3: CATSDFGLAGRYEQYF. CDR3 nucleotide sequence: TGTGCCACCAGTGATTTCGGCCTAGCGGGACGCTACGAGCAGTACTTC.

Here the CDR3 reads CASSIVTISGANVLTF. Here the CDR3 DNA reads TGTGCCAGTAGTATAGTCACGATATCTGGGGCCAACGTCCTGACTTTC. The chain employs TRBV19 and TRBJ2-6; D remains unclear. The CDR3 contains 16 residues. The germline V gene encodes CDR1 LNHDA and CDR2 SQIVND (reference sequence). The ends were cut back, 1 base at V and 1 base at J, with 8 bases in the middle.

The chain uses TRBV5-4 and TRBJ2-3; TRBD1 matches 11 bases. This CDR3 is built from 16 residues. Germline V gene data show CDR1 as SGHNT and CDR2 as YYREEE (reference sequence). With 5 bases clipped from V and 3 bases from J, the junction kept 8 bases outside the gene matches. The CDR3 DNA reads TGTGCCAGCAGTGGGGGCGGACAGGGGGCAACAGATACGCAGTATTTT. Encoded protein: CASSGGGQGATDTQYF.

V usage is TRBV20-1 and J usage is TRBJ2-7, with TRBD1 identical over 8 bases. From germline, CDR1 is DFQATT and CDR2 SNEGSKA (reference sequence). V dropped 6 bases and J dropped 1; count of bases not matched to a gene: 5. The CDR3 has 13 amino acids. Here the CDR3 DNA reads TGCAGTGCAAACGACAGGGGATCCTACGAGCAGTACTTC. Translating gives CSANDRGSYEQYF.

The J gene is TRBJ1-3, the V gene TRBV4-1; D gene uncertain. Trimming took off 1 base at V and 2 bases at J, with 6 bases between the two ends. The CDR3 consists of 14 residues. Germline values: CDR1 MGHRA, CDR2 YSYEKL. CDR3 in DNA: TGCGCCAGCAGCCAAGTTTCCCCTGGAAACACCATATATTTT. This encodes CASSQVSPGNTIYF.

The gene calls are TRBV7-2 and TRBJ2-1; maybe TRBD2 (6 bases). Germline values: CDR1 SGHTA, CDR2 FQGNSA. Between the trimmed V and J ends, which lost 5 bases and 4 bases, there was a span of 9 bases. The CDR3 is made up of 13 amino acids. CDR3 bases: TGTGCCAGCAGCCGGGACTCATACAATGAGCAGTTCTTC. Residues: CASSRDSYNEQFF. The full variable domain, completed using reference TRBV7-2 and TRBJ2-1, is GAGVSQSPSNKVTEKGKDVELRCDPISGHTALYWYRQSLGQGLEFLIYFQGNSAPDKSGLPSDRFSAERTGGSVSTLTIQRTQQEDSAVYLCASSRDSYNEQFFGPGTRLTVL.